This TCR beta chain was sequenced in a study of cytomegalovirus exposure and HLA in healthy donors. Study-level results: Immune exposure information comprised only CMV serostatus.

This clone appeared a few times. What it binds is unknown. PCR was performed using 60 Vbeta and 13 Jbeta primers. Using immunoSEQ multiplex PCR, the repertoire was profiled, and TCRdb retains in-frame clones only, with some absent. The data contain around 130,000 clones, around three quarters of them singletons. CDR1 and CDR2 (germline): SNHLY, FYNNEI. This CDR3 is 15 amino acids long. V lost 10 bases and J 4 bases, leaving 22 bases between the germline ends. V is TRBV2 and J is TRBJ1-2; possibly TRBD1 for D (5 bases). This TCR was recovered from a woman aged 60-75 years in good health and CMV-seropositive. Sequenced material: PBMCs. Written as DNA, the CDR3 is TGTGCCACCGAGTCACCACGGGGGAGTGGCTATGGCTACACCTTC. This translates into CATESPRGSGYGYTF.